A single T cell receptor (beta chain) is shown here with its context. One junction end does not reproduce the germline sequence, and a read error may be involved. Clones were read by immunoSEQ multiplex PCR, and TCRdb kept only the in-frame ones, dropping some. The table has about 410,000 clones, 86% seen once. The entry originates in a study of blood T cell repertoires in COVID-19. On the study more broadly: Samples of COVID-19 (acute and convalescent) were obtained from the United States, Italy and Spain. From T cells, B-cell-depleted T cells, or PBMCs came the material, which was cDNA or gDNA.

The CDR3 has 18 amino acids. The germline gives CDR1 SEHNR, CDR2 FQNEAQ (reference sequence). Specimen: peripheral blood. The receptor was isolated from a woman aged 30 to 39 with active or convalescent COVID-19. The chain links TRBV7-9 to TRBJ2-6; TRBD1 matches 7 bases. CDR3 protein: CASSTPGQSVSGANVLTF. As DNA, the CDR3 is TGTGCCAGCAGCACGCCGGGACAGTCTGTATCCGGGGCTAACGTCCTGACTTTC.